Following are 9 T cell receptor beta chains from one sample sequenced in a study of PD-L1 blockade in urothelial cancer. This sample's time point: pretreatment peripheral blood. The method was immunoSEQ multiplex PCR; TCRdb's version includes in-frame clones alone and lacks a portion of them. This sample has around 50,000 clones, with 84% found just once. Material: PBMCs, obtained around atezolizumab (anti-PD-L1) treatment. The receptors stem from a man in his fifties with urothelial cancer.

This chain connects TRBV7-8 to TRBJ2-3, with 13 bases lining up with TRBD2. The CDR3 sequence is 17 residues long. Trimming cost V 3 bases and J 4 bases; bases outside gene matches: 7. In germline, CDR1 is SGHVS, CDR2 FQNEAQ. The CDR3 loop reads CASSFSSTSGGPDTQYF. DNA of the CDR3: TGTGCCAGCAGCTTCTCGTCGACTAGCGGGGGGCCAGATACGCAGTATTTT.

The chain is built from TRBV7-6 and TRBJ2-3; 8 positions match TRBD2. The CDR3 is 15 amino acids. V dropped 4 bases and J dropped 1; count of bases not matched to a gene: 4. Germline lookup yields CDR1 SGHVS and CDR2 FNYEAQ. CDR3 coding DNA: TGTGCCAGCAGCTCGATGACTAGCGGCACAGATACGCAGTATTTT. Residues: CASSSMTSGTDTQYF.

This rearrangement joins TRBV5-1 to TRBJ2-7, with a possible D match to TRBD1 (6 bases). Trimming removed 2 bases at V and 5 bases at J, with 14 bases between. In germline, CDR1 is SGHRS, CDR2 YFSETQ. CDR3 length equals 14 residues. The CDR3 region is CASSLQGSRDEQYF. Here the CDR3 DNA reads TGCGCCAGCAGCTTACAGGGCAGTCGCGACGAGCAGTACTTC.

The chain joins TRBV27 to TRBJ2-7; 8 nucleotides align to TRBD1. CDR3 length: 15 residues. CDR1 MNHEY and CDR2 SMNVEV come from the germline V gene (reference sequence). With V trimmed by 6 bases and J by 3 bases, 10 bases remained unmatched. The chain's CDR3 is CASRITGGTVYEQYF. DNA for the CDR3: TGTGCCAGCAGAATAACAGGGGGTACCGTCTACGAGCAGTACTTC.

This clone occurred once. The limits of the CDR3 on the DNA are not certain, so only TCRdb's listed CDR3 is given. The CDR3 reads CASSTSWDRAADTQYF. This chain links TRBV27 with TRBJ2-3; the table calls TRBD1, which could not be checked here. The CDR3 sequence runs 16 residues, both termini included. The V gene's germline CDR1 is MNHEY and CDR2 SMNVEV (reference sequence).

The chain links TRBV28 to TRBJ2-7, with 10 bases fitting TRBD1. The V segment lost 1 base and the J segment 4 bases; nucleotides outside the gene matches: 10. This CDR3 has 17 residues. Per germline, CDR1 MDHEN and CDR2 SYDVKM. The CDR3 region has the DNA TGTGCCAGCAGTTTATCCCCCGGGACAGGGGTTGGGTACGAGCAGTACTTC. Encoded protein: CASSLSPGTGVGYEQYF.

The chain is built from TRBV9 and TRBJ1-3; a possible D gene is TRBD1 (6 bases). V lost 2 bases, J lost 2 bases, and 11 bases lay in between. This CDR3 region has 15 residues. CDR1 and CDR2 (germline): SGDLS, YYNGEE. The CDR3 nucleotides read TGTGCCAGCAGCGTTACAGGGACGGCTGGAAACACCATATATTTT. Protein sequence: CASSVTGTAGNTIYF. Together with reference TRBV9 and TRBJ1-3, the CDR3 gives the full variable domain: DSGVTQTPKHLITATGQRVTLRCSPRSGDLSVYWYQQSLDQGLQFLIQYYNGEERAKGNILERFSAQQFPDLHSELNLSSLELGDSALYFCASSVTGTAGNTIYFGEGSWLTVV.

V and J are TRBV15 and TRBJ1-4; the D gene is possibly TRBD1 (6 bases). The V end lost 1 base, the J end lost 5 bases, and 8 bases lay between the germline ends. The germline V gene encodes CDR1 LNHNV and CDR2 YYDKDF (reference sequence). CDR3 length: 14 residues. The CDR3 sequence: CATSRGRGNEKLFF. In DNA, the CDR3 is TGTGCCACCAGCAGAGGCAGGGGCAATGAAAAACTGTTTTTT.

The rearrangement joins TRBV2 to TRBJ2-5; D gene unclear. The V end lost 6 bases, the J end lost 4 bases, and 6 bases lay between the germline ends. Germline loops: CDR1 SNHLY, CDR2 FYNNEI. There are 11 residues in the CDR3. The CDR3 sequence is CASRLGETQYF. As DNA, the CDR3 is TGTGCCAGCAGGCTAGGAGAGACCCAGTACTTC.